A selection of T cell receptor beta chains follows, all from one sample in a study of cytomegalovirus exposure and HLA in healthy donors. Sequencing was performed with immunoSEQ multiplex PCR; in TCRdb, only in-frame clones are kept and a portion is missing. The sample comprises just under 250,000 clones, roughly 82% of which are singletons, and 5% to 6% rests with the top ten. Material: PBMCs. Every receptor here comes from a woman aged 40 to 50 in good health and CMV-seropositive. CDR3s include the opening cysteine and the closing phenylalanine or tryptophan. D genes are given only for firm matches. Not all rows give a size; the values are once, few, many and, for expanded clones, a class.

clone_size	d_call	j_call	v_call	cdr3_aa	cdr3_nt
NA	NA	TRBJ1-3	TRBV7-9	CSSSLAGNTIYF	TGTTCCAGCAGCCTTGCTGGAAACACCATATATTTT
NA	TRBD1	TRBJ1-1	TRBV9	CASSVTGGSEAFF	TGTGCCAGCAGTGTGACAGGGGGCTCTGAAGCTTTCTTT
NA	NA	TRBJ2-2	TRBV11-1	CASSLARSTGELFF	TGTGCCAGCAGCTTAGCGCGGAGCACCGGGGAGCTGTTTTTT
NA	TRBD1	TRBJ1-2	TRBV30	CAWSRDREVYGYTF	TGTGCCTGGAGTCGCGACAGGGAGGTATATGGCTACACCTTC
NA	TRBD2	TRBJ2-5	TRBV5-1	CASSFLAGGEETQYF	TGCGCCAGCAGCTTTTTAGCGGGGGGGGAAGAGACCCAGTACTTC
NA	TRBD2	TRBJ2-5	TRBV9	CASSVLGLAGVGAQYF	TGTGCCAGCAGCGTCCTAGGACTAGCGGGAGTCGGGGCCCAGTACTTC
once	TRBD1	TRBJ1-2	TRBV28	CASRRTGQGRYGYTF	TGTGCCAGCCGTCGAACCGGACAGGGACGCTATGGCTACACCTTC
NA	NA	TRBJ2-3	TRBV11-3	CASSPARGHAQYF	TGTGCCAGCAGCCCGGCCAGGGGTCATGCGCAGTATTTT
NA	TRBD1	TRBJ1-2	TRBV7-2	CASSLTGVRYGYTF	TGTGCCAGCAGCTTGACAGGGGTTCGGTATGGCTACACCTTC
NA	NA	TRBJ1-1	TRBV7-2	CASTKTRGEAFF	TGTGCCAGCACCAAAACAAGGGGTGAAGCTTTCTTT
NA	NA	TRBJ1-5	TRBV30	CAWSLPRAGQPQHF	TGTGCCTGGAGTCTCCCCCGGGCGGGACAGCCCCAGCATTTT
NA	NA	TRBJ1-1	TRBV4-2	CASSLDRLVNTEAFF	TGTGCCAGCAGTCTCGATCGGTTGGTGAACACTGAAGCTTTCTTT
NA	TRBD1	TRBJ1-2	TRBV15	CATSRNQIDRGNGYTF	TGTGCCACCAGCAGAAACCAAATAGACAGGGGCAATGGCTACACCTTC
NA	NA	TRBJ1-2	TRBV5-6	CASSLVGRAPRTNYGYTF	TGTGCCAGCAGCTTGGTAGGGCGGGCACCAAGGACTAACTATGGCTACACCTTC
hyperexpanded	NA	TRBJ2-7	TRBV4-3	CASSQRTGREQYF	TGCGCCAGCAGCCAACGTACAGGGCGAGAGCAGTACTTC
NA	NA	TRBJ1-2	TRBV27	CASSWGFGYGYTF	TGTGCCAGCAGTTGGGGCTTTGGCTATGGCTACACCTTC
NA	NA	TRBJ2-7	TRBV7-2	CASSFSTGDTEQYF	TGTGCCAGCAGCTTTAGTACGGGAGACACCGAGCAGTACTTC
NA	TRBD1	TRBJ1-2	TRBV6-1	CASRESTGANYGYTF	TGTGCCAGCAGGGAGTCGACAGGGGCAAACTATGGCTACACCTTC
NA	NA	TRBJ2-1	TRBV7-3	CASSQRPSGIQGKQFF	TGTGCCAGCAGCCAACGACCCTCAGGCATACAGGGAAAGCAGTTCTTC
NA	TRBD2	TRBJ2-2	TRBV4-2	CASSRASGGAGTGELFF	TGTGCCAGCAGCCGTGCATCGGGAGGGGCGGGCACCGGGGAGCTGTTTTTT
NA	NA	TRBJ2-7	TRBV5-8	CASSSGVKGAGYEQYF	TGTGCCAGCAGCTCGGGTGTCAAGGGCGCGGGGTACGAGCAGTACTTC
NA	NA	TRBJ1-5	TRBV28	CASSSGQGNQPQHF	TGTGCCAGCAGTTCAGGGCAGGGAAATCAGCCCCAGCATTTT
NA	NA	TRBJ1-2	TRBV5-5	CASSSDSGGYTF	TGTGCCAGCAGCTCGGACTCCGGTGGCTACACCTTC
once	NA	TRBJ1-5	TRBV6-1	CASSELRSNQPQHF	TGTGCCAGCAGTGAGCTTCGGAGCAATCAGCCCCAGCATTTT
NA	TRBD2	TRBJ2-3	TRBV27	CASSTPLAGGRQDTQYF	TGTGCCAGCAGCACCCCACTAGCGGGAGGGCGGCAAGATACGCAGTATTTT
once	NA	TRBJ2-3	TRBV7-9	CASSFWRDTDTQYF	TGTGCCAGCAGCTTTTGGAGGGACACAGATACGCAGTATTTT
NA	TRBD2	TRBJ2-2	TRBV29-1	CSVEVSGSLNTGELFF	TGCAGCGTTGAGGTTAGCGGGAGCCTTAACACCGGGGAGCTGTTTTTT
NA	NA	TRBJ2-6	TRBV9	CASSVEAGSGANVLTF	TGTGCCAGCAGCGTAGAGGCCGGGTCTGGGGCCAACGTCCTGACTTTC
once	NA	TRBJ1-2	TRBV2	CASPPQGYGYTF	TGTGCCAGCCCCCCCCAGGGCTATGGCTACACCTTC
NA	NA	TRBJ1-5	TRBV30	CAWSYDTNQPQHF	TGTGCCTGGAGTTACGACACCAATCAGCCCCAGCATTTT